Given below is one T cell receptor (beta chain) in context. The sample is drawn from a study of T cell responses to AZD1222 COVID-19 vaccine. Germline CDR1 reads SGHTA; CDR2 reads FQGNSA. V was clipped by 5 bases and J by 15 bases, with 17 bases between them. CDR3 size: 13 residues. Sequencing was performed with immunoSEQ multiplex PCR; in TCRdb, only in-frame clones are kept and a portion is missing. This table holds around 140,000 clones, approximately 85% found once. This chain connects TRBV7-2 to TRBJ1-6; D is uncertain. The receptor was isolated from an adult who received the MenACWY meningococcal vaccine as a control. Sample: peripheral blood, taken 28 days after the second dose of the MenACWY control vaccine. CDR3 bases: TGTGCCAGCAGCCTTTATTCAGCCCGGCTCCTCCACTTT. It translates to CASSLYSARLLHF.